The 2 T cell receptor beta chains below were found in one sample sequenced in a study of tissue T cells after allogeneic stem cell transplantation (dated by TCRdb to 2021 to 2024). The library relied on the immunoSEQ multiplex PCR assay. The immuneACCESS repertoire file appears here via TCRdb, limited to in-frame rearrangements. These files lack a portion of the clones; in checked studies, under half of the deficit traces to unresolved V genes, and the cause of the others is not known. This sample is represented by some 10,000 clones; 50% to 80% of them were singletons. The ten biggest clones cover roughly 24% of the sample. The time point label on this specimen signifies: human tissue collected at research (rapid) autopsy. The specimen was tissue from the stomach, collected at autopsy. These receptors originate from an older male donor with lung cancer.

The chain recombines TRBV18 with TRBJ2-7, with TRBD2 matching over 9 bases. This CDR3 contains 16 residues. Germline V gene sequence: CDR1 KGHSH, CDR2 LQKENI. Germline trimming cut 3 bases from V and 6 bases from J; bases unmatched to any gene: 12. The DNA of the CDR3 is TGTGCCAGCTCACCCTATCAGGGGGGACTAGCAGGCGAGCAGTACTTC. Translating it yields CASSPYQGGLAGEQYF.

The rearrangement uses TRBV18 and TRBJ1-2; D not resolved. The CDR3 loop spans 15 amino acids. From germline, CDR1 is KGHSH and CDR2 LQKENI. Trimming stripped 3 bases from V and 5 bases from J, with 16 bases between. The CDR3 reads CASSPSGGDGYGYTF. The CDR3 region has the DNA TGTGCCAGCTCACCGTCGGGAGGAGATGGATATGGCTACACCTTC.